Shown below are 8 T cell receptor beta chains from a single sample sequenced in a study of T cells in Graves' hyperthyroidism and ophthalmopathy (dated by TCRdb to between 2019 and 2020). The library was obtained by multiplex PCR. TCRdb records Illumina HiSeq 2000 as the sequencer. Amplification of TCR beta CDR3 regions was carried out from RNA transcripts. For the first round of RT-PCR on the TCR CDR3, the HTBI primer set was used together with the Qiagen OneStep RT-PCR kit. In TCRdb, the public reads were trimmed at Q25 with fastp and aligned with MiXCR, with productive beta chains retained. Every distinct CDR3 protein forms one entry, paired with its most common genes and DNA. The sample profile shows 530,000 or so distinct CDR3 sequences; 40% to 55% of them were found once. Of the sample, more than 7.5% is held by the ten largest clones. The sample taken for sequencing was peripheral blood or thyroid tissue (not recorded which). Every receptor here comes from a woman younger than 30 with Graves' hyperthyroidism.

This clonotype was seen a few times. This rearrangement joins TRBV6-5 to TRBJ2-7, with D unresolved. CDR1 is MNHEY, CDR2 SVGAGI, per germline. V gave up 0 bases and J gave up 0 bases, with 9 bases separating them. CDR3 length: 15 amino acids. CDR3 nucleotide sequence: TGTGCCAGCAGTTACTCGCGGTGGGGCTCCTACGAGCAGTACTTC. Its translation: CASSYSRWGSYEQYF.

This chain uses TRBV15 with TRBJ2-6; tentatively, D is TRBD2 (6 bases). V was trimmed by 2 bases and J by 3 bases, leaving 14 bases between them. CDR1 is LNHNV, CDR2 YYDKDF, per germline (reference sequence). This CDR3 contains 17 residues. The CDR3 loop reads CATSRSTGLFGANVLTF. As DNA, the CDR3 is TGTGCCACCAGCAGATCCACGGGACTCTTTGGGGCCAACGTCCTGACTTTC.

This clonotype showed up many times. This sequence joins TRBV20-1 and TRBJ2-7, with TRBD2 identical over 7 bases. This CDR3 spans 15 amino acids. Germline CDR1 DFQATT, CDR2 SNEGSKA (reference sequence). With 0 bases clipped from V and 2 bases from J, the junction kept 7 bases outside the gene matches. CDR3 sequence: CSARDPREKPYEQYF. CDR3 nucleotide sequence: TGCAGTGCTAGAGATCCGCGGGAGAAACCCTACGAGCAGTACTTC.

J is TRBJ1-5 and V is TRBV6-5; D remains unclear. CDR1 is MNHEY and CDR2 is SVGAGI in the germline V gene. V was trimmed by 2 bases and J by 7 bases, leaving 6 bases between them. This CDR3 region has 12 residues. CDR3 DNA: TGTGCCAGCAGTTACGCGGGACAGCCCCAGCATTTT. This gives the protein CASSYAGQPQHF.

About this clonotype: This sequence may be a read error, since a much larger clone differs from it by one base. The rearrangement links TRBV6-6 to TRBJ1-1, with D tentatively TRBD1 (6 bases). V was trimmed by 5 bases and J by 6 bases, leaving 16 bases between them. CDR3 length: 14 residues. Per germline, CDR1 MNHNY and CDR2 SVGAGI (reference sequence). The CDR3 DNA sequence: TGTGCCAGCAGTGAAGCCCAGGGGTACGCTGAAGCTTTCTTT. Encoded protein: CASSEAQGYAEAFF.

Here the CDR3 DNA reads TGTGCCAGACTAGCGGGAGTGGACGAGCAGTACTTC. Protein sequence: CARLAGVDEQYF. This rearrangement joins TRBV7-9 to TRBJ2-7; 11 bases align to TRBD2. CDR1 is SEHNR and CDR2 is FQNEAQ in the germline V gene (reference sequence). CDR3 length: 12 residues. V lost 9 bases to trimming and J lost 5 bases; unmatched junction nucleotides: 3.

This clonotype was seen many times. The chain combines TRBV29-1 with TRBJ2-3, with D possibly TRBD2 on 5 matching bases. V shed 7 bases and J shed 7 bases, with 15 bases lying between them. Germline CDR1 reads SQVTM; CDR2 reads ANQGSEA. This CDR3 has 12 residues. Here the CDR3 reads CSATHSANTQYF. DNA of the CDR3: TGCAGCGCCACACATAGCGCGAATACGCAGTATTTT.

As regards this clonotype: It may be a read error: a sequence one base away is much more abundant. The chain is built from TRBV12-3 or TRBV12-4 and TRBJ1-1, with 7 nucleotides matching TRBD1. This CDR3 comprises 15 residues. Losses at the gene ends were 6 bases for V and 9 bases for J; bases not matched to a gene: 16. The CDR3 reads CASRRYFPGTEKAFF. Written as DNA, the CDR3 is TGTGCCAGCAGACGATACTTTCCCGGGACAGAAAAAGCTTTCTTT.